The 3 T cell receptor beta chains listed next were all sequenced from one sample in a study of T-cell reconstitution after alpha-beta-depleted transplantation in children. Unique molecular identifiers were incorporated when the TCRbeta library was constructed. MiXCR was run by TCRdb on the PCR reads, yielding one entry per CDR3 protein. Counted here are approximately 98,000 distinct CDR3 sequences, 6.4% occurring once; the ten biggest clones make up 20% to 25%. Material: PBMCs, mostly from graft donor cells, obtained 360 days after TCRalphabeta/CD19-depleted stem cell transplant. These TCRs come from a male patient between 2 and 9 years old who had a stem cell transplant for acute lymphoblastic leukemia, so the T cells may come from the graft donor.

A word on this clonotype: It may be a read error: a sequence one base away is much more abundant. The CDR3 nucleotides are TGCAGCGTTGAAGAGAGGAATGGAATTCGGTATGGCTACACCTTC. Protein sequence: CSVEERNGIRYGYTF. This chain links TRBV29-1 with TRBJ1-2; D gene unclear. Germline V gives CDR1 SQVTM, CDR2 ANQGSEA. With 0 bases removed from V and 5 bases from J, the gap between germline ends came to 16 bases. The CDR3 consists of 15 residues.

In its sample, this clonotype was seen a few times. CDR3 bases: TGTGCCAGCAGCTTCGGCCTCTCCTATAATTCACCCCTCCACTTT. This codes for CASSFGLSYNSPLHF. This sequence joins TRBV7-2 and TRBJ1-6; D unclear. Trimming took 3 bases from V and 0 from J, leaving 6 bases between them. The CDR3 extends over 15 amino acids. CDR1 is SGHTA and CDR2 is FQGNSA in the germline V gene.

Many counts were recorded for this clonotype. The rearrangement links TRBV6-6 to TRBJ2-1, with a tentative D call TRBD2 (5 bases). In germline, CDR1 is MNHNY, CDR2 SVGAGI (reference sequence). Between the trimmed V and J ends, which lost 2 bases and 13 bases, there was a span of 12 bases. CDR3 size: 12 residues. The CDR3 bases are TGTGCCAGCAGTTACGAAGGGCCTAGCCAGTTCTTC. It yields the protein CASSYEGPSQFF.